Detailed here is one TCR beta chain. Antigen specificity is unknown. 60 Vbeta and 13 Jbeta primers were used in PCR. The repertoire was sequenced with immunoSEQ multiplex PCR; TCRdb's copy has only in-frame clones and lacks some. The sample shows over 150,000 clones, around 80% of them seen only once. These data come from a study of cytomegalovirus exposure and HLA in healthy donors. Per germline, CDR1 SGDLS and CDR2 YYNGEE. Trimming took off 2 bases at V and 6 bases at J, with 14 bases between the two ends. The CDR3 covers 14 residues. Donors counted as nominally healthy when sampled, yet unrecorded immune exposures were likely. Study observations and caveats: Analysis was carried out at a later point, and it linked a missense DCLRE1C variant to TCR beta V- and J-gene trimming. CMV serostatus stood as the only immune exposure information on hand.

The chain recombines TRBV9 with TRBJ1-1, with D possibly being TRBD1 (6 bases). Sequences were obtained from PBMCs. This TCR was sampled from a man aged 35 to 55 in good health and CMV-seronegative. CDR3 bases: TGTGCCAGCAGCGTGAGACAGGCGGACGCTGAAGCTTTCTTT. It is translated as CASSVRQADAEAFF.